This entry lists 29 T cell receptor beta chains sequenced from one sample in a study of T cells after posttransplantation cyclophosphamide. Busulfan-fludarabine conditioning, marrow transplant, and cyclophosphamide on days +3 and +4 were administered. Libraries were prepared by immunoSEQ multiplex PCR; TCRdb keeps only in-frame clonotypes and omits some of them. The sample has approximately 15,000 clones, none seen only once. This sample comprised PBMCs, obtained 950 to 1,200 days after allogeneic stem cell transplant with posttransplant cyclophosphamide. The receptor source for this set is a female patient in her thirties or forties who received an allogeneic stem cell transplant from a related donor, was CMV-positive, and had no GVHD. Some T cells could come from the graft donor.

The V and J genes are TRBV4-1 and TRBJ2-7; TRBD1 might be the D (6 bases). Per the germline V gene, CDR1 is MGHRA and CDR2 is YSYEKL. V lost 3 bases and J 5 bases, leaving 14 bases between the germline ends. The CDR3 is made up of 14 amino acids. The CDR3 loop is CASSQGQTGDEQYF. The CDR3 coding sequence is TGCGCCAGCAGCCAGGGACAAACTGGGGACGAGCAGTACTTC.

In its sample, this clone was seen many times. This chain uses TRBV7-8 with TRBJ1-5; TRBD1 is a possible D gene (6 bases). The germline V gene encodes CDR1 SGHVS and CDR2 FQNEAQ. The CDR3 has 16 amino acids. Trimming took off 5 bases at V and 2 bases at J, with 16 bases between the two ends. CDR3 coding DNA: TGTGCCAGCAGCCACCAACAGGGTATCGGCAATCAGCCCCAGCATTTT. Its translation: CASSHQQGIGNQPQHF.

The sample holds a few counts of this clone. The rearrangement links TRBV4-2 to TRBJ2-2; 9 bases fit TRBD1. The germline V gene has CDR1 LGHNA and CDR2 YNFKEQ. This CDR3 is built from 15 residues. J was trimmed by 6 bases and V by 3 bases; bases with no gene match: 5. The CDR3 sequence is CASSQTGGIAGELFF. The CDR3 DNA sequence: TGTGCCAGCAGCCAGACAGGGGGGATCGCCGGGGAGCTGTTTTTT.

This clone came up many times. The chain couples TRBV6-1 to TRBJ1-5; TRBD1 matches 7 bases. The CDR3 length is 14 residues. Germline-derived CDR1 and CDR2 are MNHNS and SASEGT. The J segment lost 2 bases and the V segment lost 6 bases, leaving 4 bases of the junction unmatched. The CDR3 region has the DNA TGTGCCAGCAGAAAGACAGGGCGCAATCAGCCCCAGCATTTT. As protein: CASRKTGRNQPQHF.

This clone was observed many times. The rearrangement uses TRBV2 and TRBJ1-6; D remains ambiguous. Germline V gene lookup returns CDR1 SNHLY and CDR2 FYNNEI. Trimming took off 5 bases at V and 5 bases at J, with 13 bases between the two ends. The CDR3 totals 15 residues. Here the CDR3 DNA reads TGTGCCAGCAGTTACGACATCGGGGATAATTCACCCCTCCACTTT. Translation gives CASSYDIGDNSPLHF.

In its sample, this clone was seen a few times. The DNA for the CDR3 is TGTGCCAGCAGCGCCGGCGGGGCTCTTTCTTGGCAGTACTTC. This gives the protein CASSAGGALSWQYF. The chain carries TRBV7-2 and TRBJ2-5; possible D gene TRBD2, 6 bases. Germline V CDR1 and CDR2: SGHTA, FQGNSA. The CDR3 consists of 14 residues. Between the trimmed V and J ends, which lost 5 bases and 11 bases, there was a span of 21 bases. The full variable domain, its missing parts supplied by reference TRBV7-2 and TRBJ2-5, is GAGVSQSPSNKVTEKGKDVELRCDPISGHTALYWYRQSLGQGLEFLIYFQGNSAPDKSGLPSDRFSAERTGGSVSTLTIQRTQQEDSAVYLCASSAGGALSWQYFGPGTRLLVL.

In this sample, this clone turned up many times. V is TRBV10-3 and J is TRBJ1-2; D perhaps matches TRBD1 (5 bases). Trimming pared 0 bases from V and 0 bases from J, leaving 8 bases between. The CDR3 consists of 15 residues. Germline V gene sequence: CDR1 ENHRY, CDR2 SYGVKD. CDR3 protein: CAISESSGTNYGYTF. In DNA, the CDR3 is TGTGCCATCAGTGAGTCATCAGGGACTAACTATGGCTACACCTTC.

This clone occurred a few times. This rearrangement joins TRBV5-1 to TRBJ1-4; D not certain. The V gene's germline CDR1 is SGHRS and CDR2 YFSETQ. The V end lost 4 bases, the J end lost 5 bases, and 15 bases lay between the germline ends. The CDR3 extends over 15 amino acids. The DNA of the CDR3 is TGCGCCAGCAGCCCACGACTGGGGAGGAATGAAAAACTGTTTTTT. Amino acid sequence: CASSPRLGRNEKLFF. Combining the CDR3 with reference TRBV5-1 and TRBJ1-4 gives the whole variable domain KAGVTQTPRYLIKTRGQQVTLSCSPISGHRSVSWYQQTPGQGLQFLFEYFSETQRNKGNFPGRFSGRQFSNSRSEMNVSTLELGDSALYLCASSPRLGRNEKLFFGSGTQLSVL.

At least ten counts were recorded for this clone. The V gene is TRBV6-5, the J gene TRBJ1-1; 7 nucleotides agree with TRBD1. Trimming removed 0 bases from V and 6 bases from J; junction bases left unmatched: 4. The CDR3 totals 14 residues. Germline CDR1 is MNHEY and CDR2 is SVGAGI. The CDR3 coding sequence is TGTGCCAGCAGTTACTCTGCAGGGGGGCCTGAAGCTTTCTTT. Amino acids: CASSYSAGGPEAFF.

This clone was recorded many times. This sequence joins TRBV2 and TRBJ1-1; a possible D gene is TRBD1 (5 bases). V was shortened by 10 bases and J by 3 bases, with 12 bases between the two germline ends. This CDR3 has 12 residues. From germline, CDR1 is SNHLY and CDR2 FYNNEI. The CDR3 protein is CAIVDSYTEAFF. The CDR3 DNA reads TGTGCCATCGTAGACAGTTACACTGAAGCTTTCTTT.

This clone was counted at least ten times. CDR3 sequence (DNA): TGTGCCAGTAGGACCGGGTTGTCAAACTATGGCTACACCTTC. Its translation: CASRTGLSNYGYTF. The V gene is TRBV19, the J gene TRBJ1-2; D uncertain. With 6 bases removed from V and 2 bases from J, the gap between germline ends came to 13 bases. This CDR3 comprises 14 residues. Germline CDR1 is LNHDA and CDR2 is SQIVND (reference sequence).

In its sample, this clone was seen a few times. Here the CDR3 reads CASSWGQGNQPQHF. The CDR3 DNA reads TGTGCCAGCAGTTGGGGACAGGGAAATCAGCCCCAGCATTTT. The rearrangement links TRBV28 to TRBJ1-5; TRBD1 agrees at 9 bases. V trimming: 4 bases; J trimming: 4 bases; junction bases outside the gene matches: 2. Germline V lookup: CDR1 MDHEN, CDR2 SYDVKM. The CDR3 extends over 14 amino acids.

At least ten counts were recorded for this clone. CDR3 amino acids: CASSLSGLAGGREQYF. The CDR3 nucleotides are TGTGCCAGCAGTTTATCGGGACTAGCGGGAGGGAGGGAGCAGTACTTC. The chain joins TRBV27 to TRBJ2-7; 16 bases line up with TRBD2. V was pared by 0 bases and J by 7 bases, with 3 bases of the junction left unmatched. Germline CDR1 reads MNHEY; CDR2 reads SMNVEV (reference sequence). CDR3 size: 16 residues.

This clone was counted at least ten times. The rearrangement joins TRBV27 to TRBJ2-1; 15 positions agree with TRBD2. CDR3 size: 16 residues. Germline lookup yields CDR1 MNHEY and CDR2 SMNVEV (reference sequence). V lost 4 bases to trimming and J lost 8 bases; unmatched junction nucleotides: 6. CDR3 residues: CASSSGLAGGRDEQFF. CDR3 DNA sequence: TGTGCCAGCAGTTCGGGACTAGCGGGGGGCCGGGATGAGCAGTTCTTC.

This clone was recorded many times. CDR3 amino acids: CSVEGAGGSVDNEQFF. CDR3 nucleotide sequence: TGCAGCGTTGAGGGAGCAGGGGGTAGTGTGGACAATGAGCAGTTCTTC. V usage is TRBV29-1 and J usage is TRBJ2-1; 7 bases line up with TRBD1. In germline, CDR1 is SQVTM, CDR2 ANQGSEA. V lost 3 bases and J lost 5; bases outside the gene matches: 13. CDR3 length: 16 residues.

This clone was counted only a few times. The chain links TRBV6-6 to TRBJ1-3, with D possibly being TRBD1 (5 bases). The germline V and J ends were trimmed by 6 bases and 2 bases, with 14 bases remaining between them. This CDR3 is built from 15 residues. Germline CDR1 is MNHNY and CDR2 is SVGAGI (reference sequence). The CDR3 DNA reads TGTGCCAGCAGGGATTCGGGGGAAGCTGGAAACACCATATATTTT. Amino acid sequence: CASRDSGEAGNTIYF.

This clone appeared a few times. The chain links TRBV14 to TRBJ1-6; 7 nucleotides agree with TRBD1. The V and J ends lost 4 bases and 10 bases, in that order; junction bases with no gene match: 7. The CDR3 loop spans 14 amino acids. Germline CDR1 and CDR2: SGHDN and FVKESK. Written as DNA, the CDR3 is TGTGCCAGCAGCCTGACAGGGTTCCGCTCACCCCTCCACTTT. This translates into CASSLTGFRSPLHF.

In its sample, this clone was seen many times. V and J are TRBV4-1 and TRBJ2-5; 7 positions agree with TRBD2. The CDR3 extends over 15 amino acids. Germline V gene sequence: CDR1 MGHRA, CDR2 YSYEKL. V lost 0 bases, J lost 5 bases, and 6 bases stayed unmatched. Written as DNA, the CDR3 is TGCGCCAGCAGCCAAGATGACGGGGGGATCGAGACCCAGTACTTC. Its translation: CASSQDDGGIETQYF.

The chain uses TRBV7-9 and TRBJ1-6; 7 bases match TRBD1. J was trimmed by 9 bases and V by 1 base; bases with no gene match: 3. Germline V gene lookup returns CDR1 SEHNR and CDR2 FQNEAQ (reference sequence). This CDR3 spans 14 amino acids. The CDR3 coding sequence is TGTGCCAGCAGCTTAGGTGACAGGGCTTCACCCCTCCACTTT. As protein: CASSLGDRASPLHF.

This clone was seen many times. The chain carries TRBV19 and TRBJ1-2, with a possible D match to TRBD1 (6 bases). The ends were cut back, 3 bases at V and 2 bases at J, with 10 bases in the middle. Germline CDR1 is LNHDA and CDR2 is SQIVND (reference sequence). CDR3 size: 14 residues. CDR3 residues: CASSILGANYGYTF. CDR3 bases: TGTGCCAGTAGTATTCTGGGGGCGAACTATGGCTACACCTTC.

The rearrangement links TRBV6-5 to TRBJ2-4; D possibly corresponds to TRBD2 (5 bases). CDR1 is MNHEY, CDR2 SVGAGI, per germline. The CDR3 has 14 residues. With 6 bases removed from V and 1 base from J, the gap between germline ends came to 10 bases. CDR3 DNA sequence: TGTGCCAGCAGGCGTGGACTGGCCAAAAACATTCAGTACTTC. Its protein product is CASRRGLAKNIQYF.

This clone has only a few counts. The chain employs TRBV4-1 and TRBJ1-1; D may be TRBD1 (5 bases). The CDR3 is 16 amino acids. Germline V lookup: CDR1 MGHRA, CDR2 YSYEKL. V was shortened by 1 base and J by 1 base, with 13 bases between the two germline ends. The CDR3 loop is CASSQVWGGENTEAFF. For the CDR3, the DNA is TGCGCCAGCAGCCAAGTCTGGGGGGGGGAGAACACTGAAGCTTTCTTT.

This clone has at least ten counts. The chain links TRBV2 to TRBJ2-3; D unclear. The CDR3 runs to 13 residues. With 6 bases removed from V and 11 bases from J, the gap between germline ends came to 18 bases. CDR1 SNHLY and CDR2 FYNNEI come from the germline V gene. DNA of the CDR3: TGTGCCAGCAGAACCACACTACCCTCGGAGCAGTATTTT. Protein product: CASRTTLPSEQYF.

This clone came up a few times. This chain joins TRBV6-1 and TRBJ2-5, with D unclear. V lost 2 bases and J 9 bases, leaving 13 bases between the germline ends. Germline V gene sequence: CDR1 MNHNS, CDR2 SASEGT. The CDR3 extends over 13 amino acids. The CDR3, as DNA: TGTGCCAGCAGTGAAAGGCTAGAAAGTCCCCAGTACTTC. Amino acid sequence: CASSERLESPQYF.

This clone was counted ten times or more. The chain uses TRBV5-6 and TRBJ2-1, with TRBD2 matching 10 bases. Losses at the gene ends were 1 base for V and 9 bases for J; bases not matched to a gene: 7. The CDR3 has 15 residues. In germline, CDR1 is SGHDT, CDR2 YYEEEE. The CDR3 spells CASSLKRGGSREQFF. The CDR3 nucleotides read TGTGCCAGCAGCTTGAAGCGGGGGGGATCCCGTGAGCAGTTCTTC.

In its sample, this clone ranks as medium-sized (0.01 to 0.1%). V gene TRBV11-3 combines with J gene TRBJ2-1; a possible D gene is TRBD1 (6 bases). Trimming pared 5 bases from V and 8 bases from J, leaving 19 bases between. Germline CDR1 is SGHNT and CDR2 is YENEEA. The CDR3 consists of 15 residues. For the CDR3, the DNA is TGTGCCAGCAGCCCCGGGACACTACCCGAGGATGAGCAGTTCTTC. It translates to CASSPGTLPEDEQFF.

This clone came up many times. The chain links TRBV2 to TRBJ1-5; D may be TRBD1 (6 bases). The length of the CDR3 is 16 residues. V dropped 5 bases and J dropped 0 bases, with 14 bases sitting between them. Germline CDR1 is SNHLY and CDR2 is FYNNEI. The CDR3 loop is CASSSGDGRSNQPQHF. In DNA, the CDR3 is TGTGCCAGCAGTTCAGGGGACGGGCGTAGCAATCAGCCCCAGCATTTT.

As to this clone: Other DNA sequences in the sample encode the same CDR3. The V call is TRBV9, the J call TRBJ2-7; D may be TRBD1 (5 bases). The CDR3 sequence is 15 residues long. With 4 bases removed from V and 2 bases from J, the gap between germline ends came to 16 bases. CDR1 and CDR2 (germline): SGDLS, YYNGEE. The CDR3 DNA sequence: TGTGCCAGCAGCATCAAACAGGAGACGGCCTACGAGCAGTACTTC. This translates into CASSIKQETAYEQYF.

This clone has ten or more counts. The chain couples TRBV5-1 to TRBJ2-3; maybe TRBD1 (5 bases). Trimming removed 5 bases at V and 2 bases at J, with 15 bases between. This CDR3 is built from 15 residues. Germline values: CDR1 SGHRS, CDR2 YFSETQ. The CDR3 region has the DNA TGCGCCAGCAGGACAGTCCTCACGACCACAGATACGCAGTATTTT. It codes for CASRTVLTTTDTQYF.